Given below is one T cell receptor beta chain in context. This entry belongs to a study of graft-versus-host responses after intestinal transplantation. Data came from immunoSEQ multiplex PCR; TCRdb stores just in-frame clones and leaves some out. This table holds roughly 20,000 clones, approximately 40% found once. The sequencing here drew on alloreactive CD4+ T cells from a mixed lymphocyte reaction culture, taken before intestinal transplant. Subset meaning: CFSE-low proliferating T cells sorted from roughly six-day pre-transplant mixed lymphocyte reaction (GvH or HvG direction). This TCR derives from a human patient who received an intestinal transplant.

The CDR3 here is CASRGGQHYGYTF. CDR3 sequence (DNA): TGTGCCAGCAGGGGGGGACAGCACTATGGCTACACCTTC. The V gene is TRBV2, the J gene TRBJ1-2, with TRBD1 matching over 7 bases. The germline V gene encodes CDR1 SNHLY and CDR2 FYNNEI. CDR3 length: 13 amino acids. The V segment lost 6 bases and the J segment 3 bases; nucleotides outside the gene matches: 4.